These 28 T cell receptor beta chains originate from one sample sequenced in a study. One entry per CDR3 protein, called by TCRdb with MiXCR from the 5' RACE reads. The table shows approximately 9,000 distinct CDR3 sequences, with around 36% occurring only once. Treg sorting used a CD4+CD25+CD127-/low gate. The sample was Tregs sorted from blood. These receptors all come from a female donor with breast cancer.

Notes on this clonotype: A much larger clone lies a single base off, so this may be a read error. The rearrangement links TRBV5-1 to TRBJ2-5; TRBD2 matches at 14 bases. Losses at the gene ends were 7 bases for V and 1 base for J; bases not matched to a gene: 6. Germline V gene sequence: CDR1 SGHRS, CDR2 YFSETQ. This CDR3 contains 16 residues. The CDR3 nucleotides read TGCGCCAGCGGTAGGACTAGCGGGAGGACCCAAGAGACCCAGTACTTC. Amino acids: CASGRTSGRTQETQYF.

This clonotype counts as medium-sized. The V call is TRBV12-3 or TRBV12-4, the J call TRBJ2-2; tentatively, D is TRBD1 (6 bases). The CDR3 extends over 16 amino acids. The V gene lost 4 bases and the J gene lost 2 bases, with 14 bases spanning the gap. The CDR3 sequence: CASSSPTGINTGELFF. CDR3 DNA sequence: TGTGCCAGCAGTTCCCCGACAGGAATCAACACCGGGGAGCTGTTTTTT.

The chain is built from TRBV7-8 and TRBJ1-1; TRBD1 is a possible D gene (5 bases). Germline V gene data show CDR1 as SGHVS and CDR2 as FQNEAQ. V was pared by 0 bases and J by 4 bases, with 9 bases between. The CDR3 contains 14 residues. CDR3 bases: TGTGCCAGCAGCTTAGCATGGGGGTCCACTGAAGCTTTCTTT. Its translation is CASSLAWGSTEAFF.

This clonotype rates as medium-sized (0.01 to 0.1%). The V call is TRBV12-3 or TRBV12-4, the J call TRBJ2-5, with D uncertain. V was pared by 0 bases and J by 4 bases, with 6 bases between. This CDR3 contains 13 residues. The CDR3 here is CASSLAGTETQYF. The CDR3 DNA sequence: TGTGCCAGCAGTTTAGCGGGAACAGAGACCCAGTACTTC.

V usage is TRBV6-2 or TRBV6-3 and J usage is TRBJ2-5, with D hard to call. V lost 2 bases, J lost 5 bases, and 18 bases lay in between. The germline V gene encodes CDR1 MNHEY and CDR2 SVGEGT. The CDR3 length is 16 residues. This CDR3 is CASSYEIRQVEETQYF. The CDR3 region has the DNA TGTGCCAGCAGTTACGAGATAAGGCAGGTCGAGGAGACCCAGTACTTC.

With respect to this clonotype: A much larger clone differs from this one at a single base, so this may be a read error. The V call is TRBV12-3 or TRBV12-4, the J call TRBJ2-1; the D is unclear. The CDR3 length is 16 residues. V dropped 3 bases and J dropped 6 bases, with 18 bases sitting between them. CDR3 in amino acids: CASSFSRRRSTNEQFF. CDR3 coding DNA: TGTGCCAGCAGTTTTAGCAGGAGACGATCCACCAATGAGCAGTTCTTC.

The rearrangement joins TRBV20-1 to TRBJ2-3; TRBD2 agrees at 9 bases. V lost 6 bases to trimming and J lost 2 bases; unmatched junction nucleotides: 6. There are 14 residues in the CDR3. Germline assignment: CDR1 DFQATT and CDR2 SNEGSKA (reference sequence). This CDR3 reads CSARTSDLTDTQYF. The CDR3 DNA is TGCAGTGCCCGGACTAGCGACCTCACAGATACGCAGTATTTT.

This chain joins TRBV7-2 and TRBJ2-3; 11 bases map to TRBD2. Per germline, CDR1 SGHTA and CDR2 FQGNSA. V was pared by 6 bases and J by 4 bases, with 3 bases of the junction left unmatched. The CDR3 extends over 14 amino acids. CDR3 nucleotides: TGTGCCAGCAGTCTACTAGCGGGAGCAGATACGCAGTATTTT. Amino acids: CASSLLAGADTQYF.

The chain links TRBV7-2 to TRBJ1-6; 8 positions agree with TRBD1. The V gene end was trimmed by 5 bases and the J gene end by 7 bases; junction bases not matched to a gene: 4. Germline loops: CDR1 SGHTA, CDR2 FQGNSA. The CDR3 sequence is 14 residues long. This CDR3 is CASSPDRVNSPLHF. The CDR3 region has the DNA TGTGCCAGCAGCCCGGACAGGGTCAATTCACCCCTCCACTTT.

The chain is built from TRBV6-5 and TRBJ2-7; a possible D gene is TRBD2 (5 bases). Trimming pared 5 bases from V and 11 bases from J, leaving 25 bases between. Germline lookup yields CDR1 MNHEY and CDR2 SVGAGI. CDR3 length: 15 amino acids. In nucleotides, the CDR3 is TGTGCCAGCAGTACAAGAAGAGGGAGCTTCAACGCAGAGTACGTC. This encodes CASSTRRGSFNAEYV.

The chain links TRBV7-2 to TRBJ2-7; D call uncertain. Germline assignment: CDR1 SGHTA and CDR2 FQGNSA. V lost 3 bases, J lost 3 bases, and 9 bases lay in between. This CDR3 spans 13 amino acids. The CDR3 spells CASSFLGNYEQYF. As DNA, the CDR3 is TGTGCCAGCAGCTTTTTGGGAAACTACGAGCAGTACTTC.

This clonotype showed up just a few times. The chain uses TRBV20-1 and TRBJ1-5; D uncertain. The V and J ends lost 3 bases and 2 bases respectively, with 5 bases between them. This CDR3 comprises 12 residues. Germline CDR1 is DFQATT and CDR2 is SNEGSKA (reference sequence). Here the CDR3 DNA reads TGCAGTGCTAGGGCTGGCAATCAGCCCCAGCATTTT. Translated: CSARAGNQPQHF.

This chain uses TRBV15 with TRBJ2-1; possibly TRBD1 for D (6 bases). The CDR3 runs 14 residues. Per germline, CDR1 LNHNV and CDR2 YYDKDF (reference sequence). Trimming pared 3 bases from V and 8 bases from J, leaving 14 bases between. The CDR3 reads CATSRRQDGHEQFF. In DNA form, the CDR3 reads TGTGCCACCAGCAGGAGACAGGACGGTCATGAGCAGTTCTTC.

This clonotype has just a few counts. This chain joins TRBV5-1 and TRBJ1-2, with unresolved D. Trimming removed 4 bases from V and 4 bases from J, with 17 bases in between. This CDR3 is built from 15 residues. The V gene's germline CDR1 is SGHRS and CDR2 YFSETQ. The CDR3 protein is CASSLTNDKPYGYTF. CDR3 coding DNA: TGCGCCAGCAGCCTGACAAACGACAAACCCTATGGCTACACCTTC.

V gene TRBV9 combines with J gene TRBJ1-3; 8 nucleotides line up with TRBD1. The germline V gene has CDR1 SGDLS and CDR2 YYNGEE. After removal of 4 bases from V and 7 bases from J, the junction contained 10 bases not matched to a gene. The CDR3 contains 15 residues. The CDR3 nucleotides read TGTGCCAGCAGCTCAGGACAGGGAGTCATGAACACCATATATTTT. Residues: CASSSGQGVMNTIYF.

Only a few counts were recorded for this clonotype. The rearrangement joins TRBV10-3 to TRBJ2-7; D may be TRBD1 or TRBD2 (5 bases each). Germline CDR1 reads ENHRY; CDR2 reads SYGVKD. The CDR3 extends over 18 amino acids. V was pared by 3 bases and J by 6 bases, with 27 bases between. CDR3 sequence: CAISDYPQGATFIREQYF. The CDR3, as DNA: TGTGCCATCAGTGATTACCCGCAGGGAGCCACCTTTATCCGCGAGCAGTACTTC.

The chain carries TRBV5-4 and TRBJ2-7; D perhaps matches TRBD2 (5 bases). Germline-derived CDR1 and CDR2 are SGHNT and YYREEE (reference sequence). Deletions cut 4 bases from V and 3 bases from J, with 14 bases between. CDR3 size: 14 residues. CDR3 DNA sequence: TGTGCCAGCAGCCATGCCCCCGGGAACTACGAGCAGTACGTC. Protein: CASSHAPGNYEQYV.

The rearrangement joins TRBV7-8 to TRBJ1-5; the D is unclear. V dropped 3 bases and J dropped 4 bases, with 13 bases sitting between them. Per the germline V gene, CDR1 is SGHVS and CDR2 is FQNEAQ. CDR3 length equals 15 residues. This CDR3 is CASSFSAGLNQPQHF. The CDR3 DNA sequence: TGTGCCAGCAGCTTTTCCGCAGGACTTAATCAGCCCCAGCATTTT.

A remark on this clonotype: A clone one base away is much larger, so this may be a read error. The chain combines TRBV10-3 with TRBJ2-1; D remains unclear. The CDR3 consists of 12 residues. V lost 4 bases, J lost 6 bases, and 7 bases lay in between. Germline loops: CDR1 ENHRY, CDR2 SYGVKD. The CDR3 sequence is CAISGLINEQFF. CDR3 nucleotide sequence: TGTGCCATCAGTGGGCTCATCAATGAGCAGTTCTTC.

The chain carries TRBV19 and TRBJ2-7; 9 nucleotides line up with TRBD1. Germline V lookup: CDR1 LNHDA, CDR2 SQIVND (reference sequence). The CDR3 has 14 residues. V lost 5 bases, J lost 3 bases, and 5 bases stayed unmatched. CDR3 sequence: CASSLGQGSYEQYF. The DNA of the CDR3 is TGTGCCAGTAGTCTTGGACAGGGGAGCTACGAGCAGTACTTC.

The CDR3 is CASSQDGAGLGETQYF. Written as DNA, the CDR3 is TGTGCCAGCAGCCAAGACGGGGCGGGCCTTGGGGAGACCCAGTACTTC. The chain joins TRBV4-2 to TRBJ2-5, with D perhaps given as TRBD1 or TRBD2 (5 bases each). This CDR3 is built from 16 residues. Trimming left V 0 bases short and J 5 bases short, with 16 bases between. CDR1 is LGHNA, CDR2 YNFKEQ, per germline.

Judged by abundance, this clonotype is medium-sized. The chain uses TRBV25-1 and TRBJ2-3; tentative D call: TRBD2 (5 bases). V was cut by 4 bases and J by 5 bases, with 10 bases left in between. The V gene's germline CDR1 is MGHDK and CDR2 SYGVNS. The length of the CDR3 is 13 residues. The chain's CDR3 is CASSGGSGDTQYF. CDR3 in DNA: TGTGCCAGCAGTGGCGGGTCTGGAGATACGCAGTATTTT.

This clonotype was counted only a few times. This sequence joins TRBV27 and TRBJ2-1; TRBD2 agrees at 11 bases. CDR1 is MNHEY, CDR2 SMNVEV, per germline (reference sequence). Losses at the gene ends were 5 bases for V and 7 bases for J; bases not matched to a gene: 7. The length of the CDR3 is 15 residues. CDR3: CASSPYSGRANEQFF. The DNA of the CDR3 is TGTGCCAGCAGTCCTTATAGCGGGAGGGCTAATGAGCAGTTCTTC.

The CDR3 loop is CASSSSGAGEQFF. In DNA, the CDR3 is TGTGCCAGCAGCTCTAGCGGGGCGGGTGAGCAGTTCTTC. V and J are TRBV6-2 or TRBV6-3 and TRBJ2-1, with 9 bases lining up with TRBD2. Unmatched junction bases numbered 6, after V lost 6 bases and J lost 9 bases. The CDR3 spans 13 residues. CDR1 MNHEY and CDR2 SVGEGT come from the germline V gene.

This clonotype is termed medium-sized. The V and J genes are TRBV7-3 and TRBJ2-2; TRBD1 is a possible D gene (5 bases). Trimming cost V 5 bases and J 4 bases, with 14 bases left between them. CDR3 size: 15 residues. CDR1 and CDR2 from the germline V gene are SGHTA and FQGTGA. CDR3 in DNA: TGTGCCAGCAGCGAGCAGGGTCGCGGCACCGGGGAGCTGTTTTTT. Residues: CASSEQGRGTGELFF.

Comment on this clonotype: Just one base apart from a much larger clone, this may be a read error. The chain uses TRBV20-1 and TRBJ2-5; D is unresolved. The V and J ends lost 7 bases and 2 bases respectively, with 17 bases between them. Germline V gene data show CDR1 as DFQATT and CDR2 as SNEGSKA (reference sequence). The CDR3 sequence is 14 residues long. The CDR3 loop is CSEQTPGRQETQYF. The CDR3 region has the DNA TGCAGTGAACAAACCCCGGGTCGTCAAGAGACCCAGTACTTC.

This clonotype was detected only a few times. The CDR3: CASSQETGGSYNEQFF. CDR3 nucleotides: TGTGCCAGCAGCCAAGAGACGGGAGGCTCCTACAATGAGCAGTTCTTC. The J gene is TRBJ2-1, the V gene TRBV4-2; 7 bases match TRBD2. V lost 0 bases, J lost 0 bases, and 2 bases stayed unmatched. The germline V gene encodes CDR1 LGHNA and CDR2 YNFKEQ. CDR3 length: 16 amino acids.

This sequence joins TRBV29-1 and TRBJ2-3; D possibly corresponds to TRBD2 (5 bases). From germline, CDR1 is SQVTM and CDR2 ANQGSEA. The CDR3 length is 14 residues. Trimming took off 3 bases at V and 2 bases at J, with 12 bases between the two ends. CDR3: CSVEGARNTDTQYF. The CDR3 DNA follows: TGCAGCGTTGAGGGAGCACGGAACACAGATACGCAGTATTTT.